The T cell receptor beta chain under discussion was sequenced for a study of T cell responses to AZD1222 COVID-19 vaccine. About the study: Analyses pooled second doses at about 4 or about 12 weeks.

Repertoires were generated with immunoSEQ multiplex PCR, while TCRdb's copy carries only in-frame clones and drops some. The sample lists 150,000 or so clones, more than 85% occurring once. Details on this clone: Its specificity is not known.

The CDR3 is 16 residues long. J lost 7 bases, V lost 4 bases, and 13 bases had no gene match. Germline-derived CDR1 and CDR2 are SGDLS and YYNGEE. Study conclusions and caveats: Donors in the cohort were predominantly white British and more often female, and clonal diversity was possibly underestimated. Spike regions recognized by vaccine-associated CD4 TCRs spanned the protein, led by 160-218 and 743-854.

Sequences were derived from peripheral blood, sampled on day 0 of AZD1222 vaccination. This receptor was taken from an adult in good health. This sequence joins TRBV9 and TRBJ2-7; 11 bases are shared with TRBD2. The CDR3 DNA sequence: TGTGCCAGCAGCCTCGGGCTAGCGGGGGGTTATGGGGAGCAGTACTTC. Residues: CASSLGLAGGYGEQYF.